These T cell receptor beta chains were read from a single sample in a study of shared clonotypes between healthy human individuals. Clones were read by immunoSEQ multiplex PCR, and TCRdb kept only the in-frame ones, dropping some. The sample shows hundreds of thousands of clones, 90% to 96% of them seen only once. Input material: naive CD4+ T cells sorted from blood. These receptor sequences come from a woman aged 30 to 39 in good health. Both conserved end residues are part of each CDR3. The order of the fields is D gene, J gene, V gene, clone size, CDR3 DNA, CDR3 protein. D genes are given only for firm matches. Clone size is given for some rows only: seen once, a few or many times, or a class if the clone is expanded.

>NA|TRBJ1-2|TRBV28|NA
TGTGCCAGCAGTTCGCCAGGGGAGGGTTATGGCTACACCTTC
CASSSPGEGYGYTF
>NA|TRBJ2-7|TRBV10-1|few
TGCGCCAGCAGCGTATTCCGGGACGCCGAGCAGTACTTC
CASSVFRDAEQYF
>NA|TRBJ1-2|TRBV28|NA
TGTGCCAGCAGTTCACCTGAGGGGTACTATGGCTACACCTTC
CASSSPEGYYGYTF
>NA|TRBJ1-2|TRBV7-8|NA
TGTGCCAGCAGCTTAGGTACAGGGTCCTATGGCTACACCTTC
CASSLGTGSYGYTF
>NA|TRBJ1-1|TRBV6-1|NA
TGTGCCAGCAGTGTCATCGAGGCCGGCACTGAAGCTTTCTTT
CASSVIEAGTEAFF
>TRBD2|TRBJ2-1|TRBV9|NA
TGTGCCAGCAGCGTACTGTCTAGCGGGTTGGGTGAGCAGTTCTTC
CASSVLSSGLGEQFF
>NA|TRBJ1-5|TRBV19|few
TGTGCCAGTATAGGTGCCGGTGATCAGCCCCAGCATTTT
CASIGAGDQPQHF
>NA|TRBJ1-1|TRBV11-2|NA
TGTGCCAGCAGCTTAGTTGGGGGTGGCACTGAAGCTTTCTTT
CASSLVGGGTEAFF
>NA|TRBJ1-1|TRBV10-2|NA
TGCGCCAGCAGTGGGCCCTCGGGTGTCAACACTGAAGCTTTCTTT
CASSGPSGVNTEAFF
>NA|TRBJ1-2|TRBV2|NA
TGTGCCAGCAGGAAGGATCTGGGGGTACGGGGCTACACCTTC
CASRKDLGVRGYTF
>NA|TRBJ2-2|TRBV19|NA
TGTGCCAGTAGTATGCCGGACGGGAGGGAGCTGTTTTTT
CASSMPDGRELFF
>NA|TRBJ2-5|TRBV7-9|NA
TGTGCCAGCAGCCTGCAGGGCAAGACCCAGTACTTC
CASSLQGKTQYF
>NA|TRBJ2-7|TRBV11-3|NA
TGTGCCAGCAGCCAAAGCGACCGGTCCTACGAGCAGTACTTC
CASSQSDRSYEQYF
>TRBD1|TRBJ1-1|TRBV4-2|NA
TGTGCCAGCAGCCAAGATGGACAGGGGAACACTGAAGCTTTCTTT
CASSQDGQGNTEAFF
>NA|TRBJ2-1|TRBV27|NA
TGTGCCAGCAGTTATTACGAGCGGGTGAGCAATGAGCAGTTCTTC
CASSYYERVSNEQFF
>TRBD2|TRBJ2-5|TRBV5-1|NA
TGCGCCAGCAGCTTGGCACCGGGACTAGCGGGGCGGGCGGAAGAGACCCAGTACTTC
CASSLAPGLAGRAEETQYF
>TRBD2|TRBJ2-7|TRBV4-1|NA
TGCGCCAGCAGCCATACGCGCCTAGCGGATGCCTCCTACGAGCAGTACTTC
CASSHTRLADASYEQYF
>NA|TRBJ2-7|TRBV5-1|NA
TGCGCCAGCTACGCGGGAAACGAGCAGTACTTC
CASYAGNEQYF
>NA|TRBJ2-2|TRBV7-3|NA
TGTGCCAGCAGCTTATGGGCCCAGGGGAACACCGGGGAGCTGTTTTTT
CASSLWAQGNTGELFF
>NA|TRBJ2-7|TRBV2|NA
TGTGCCAGCAGCTCGAGTTTATACGAGCAGTACTTC
CASSSSLYEQYF
>NA|TRBJ2-1|TRBV28|NA
TGTGCCAGCAGTATGGACGGCGGTCCGCCGGTACTGGAGCAGTTCTTC
CASSMDGGPPVLEQFF
>TRBD1|TRBJ2-5|TRBV5-4|NA
TGTGCCAGCAGCTCTCGGGACAGAACCCAAGAGACCCAGTACTTC
CASSSRDRTQETQYF
>TRBD2|TRBJ2-7|TRBV5-1|NA
TGCGCCAGCAGTCTGACTAGCGGGATGTCGGGAGAGCAGTACTTC
CASSLTSGMSGEQYF
>TRBD1|TRBJ1-1|TRBV19|NA
TGTGCCAGTAGTCAGGGGGGACAGGGACTGAATGTGGCTTTCTTT
CASSQGGQGLNVAFF
>NA|TRBJ2-7|TRBV6-5|once
TGTGCCAGCAGTCCCGGGGGCAATTTCCGCGAGCAGTACTTC
CASSPGGNFREQYF
>TRBD2|TRBJ2-7|TRBV19|NA
TGTGCCAGTAGTAAACTAGCGGAGTCCTACGAGCAGTACTTC
CASSKLAESYEQYF
>NA|TRBJ1-2|TRBV7-3|few
TGTGCCAGCAGCTTAATGCAGGGAGCTAACTATGGCTACACCTTC
CASSLMQGANYGYTF
>TRBD2|TRBJ2-1|TRBV9|NA
TGTGCCAGCAGCGTATCATATAGCGGGGGGGCCTACAATGAGCAGTTCTTC
CASSVSYSGGAYNEQFF
>NA|TRBJ2-3|TRBV19|NA
TGTGCCAGTAGTTGGCAGGGCACAGATACGCAGTATTTT
CASSWQGTDTQYF
>TRBD1|TRBJ2-3|TRBV7-8|NA
TGTGCCAGCCGGAACCCGGGACAGGGGAAGGCAGATACGCAGTATTTT
CASRNPGQGKADTQYF
>TRBD1|TRBJ1-1|TRBV10-3|NA
TGTGCCATCAGTGATAGGGAGGGGGCGAGAACTGAAGCTTTCTTT
CAISDREGARTEAFF
>NA|TRBJ1-3|TRBV14|NA
TGTGCCAGCAGCCAAGGATCAACCCCAAGAAACACCATATATTTT
CASSQGSTPRNTIYF
>TRBD2|TRBJ2-1|TRBV11-2|NA
TGTGCCAGCAGCTCAGGAGGGACTAGCGGGAGTTCCTACAATGAGCAGTTCTTC
CASSSGGTSGSSYNEQFF
>NA|TRBJ2-3|TRBV5-1|NA
TGCGCCAGCAGCTTGAGTGTCGGCGGACCTAGCACAGATACGCAGTATTTT
CASSLSVGGPSTDTQYF
>TRBD2|TRBJ2-6|TRBV5-4|NA
TGTGCCAGCAGCTTCGCGGGAGCCTCTGGGGCCAACGTCCTGACTTTC
CASSFAGASGANVLTF
>TRBD1|TRBJ1-1|TRBV10-1|NA
TGCGCCAGCAGTGGAAATCGAGGGGACAGGAACACTGAAGCTTTCTTT
CASSGNRGDRNTEAFF
>NA|TRBJ1-3|TRBV5-1|NA
TGCGCCAGCAGCCGCGACAGCTCTGGAAACACCATATATTTT
CASSRDSSGNTIYF
>NA|TRBJ1-5|TRBV7-2|NA
TGTGCCAGCAGCTTACGGGAGTATCAGCCCCAGCATTTT
CASSLREYQPQHF
>NA|TRBJ2-5|TRBV6-4|NA
TGTGCCAGCAGTCCGACGGCTGGGGAGACCCAGTACTTC
CASSPTAGETQYF
>NA|TRBJ2-3|TRBV19|NA
TGTGCCAGTAGGGGTACCACAGATACGCAGTATTTT
CASRGTTDTQYF
>TRBD2|TRBJ2-7|TRBV7-2|NA
TGTGCCAGCAGCGCCGGACTAGCGGGAGTTAGGTACGAGCAGTACTTC
CASSAGLAGVRYEQYF
>TRBD1|TRBJ2-7|TRBV7-2|NA
TGTGCCAGCAGCTCCCAGACAGGGGGCGTTTACGAGCAGTACTTC
CASSSQTGGVYEQYF
>NA|TRBJ2-3|TRBV6-5|NA
TGTGCCAGCAGTTACAGGGATGCAGATACGCAGTATTTT
CASSYRDADTQYF
>NA|TRBJ2-5|TRBV11-3|NA
TGTGCCAGCAGCCCACCCGGGACGCAAGAGACCCAGTACTTC
CASSPPGTQETQYF
>NA|TRBJ2-7|TRBV7-2|NA
TGTGCCAGCAGCTTAGCAGCGGACCCCTACGAGCAGTACTTC
CASSLAADPYEQYF
>NA|TRBJ2-5|TRBV11-2|NA
TGTGCCAGCAGCTTAGGAATTGGGGGTGCGGAAGAGACCCAGTACTTC
CASSLGIGGAEETQYF
>NA|TRBJ2-5|TRBV28|NA
TGTGTAACGGGACAACAAGAGACCCAGTACTTC
CVTGQQETQYF
>NA|TRBJ1-6|TRBV28|NA
TGTGCCAGCAGCAACCCCTTACCACCCCTCCACTTT
CASSNPLPPLHF
>NA|TRBJ2-5|TRBV28|NA
TGTGCCAGCAGTTTATGGGGCCAAATGCAAGAGACCCAGTACTTC
CASSLWGQMQETQYF
>NA|TRBJ2-7|TRBV7-8|NA
TGTGCCGGCAGAACACCCAGGGGAGATCCCTACGAGCAGTACTTC
CAGRTPRGDPYEQYF
>NA|TRBJ2-3|TRBV7-2|NA
TGTGCCAGCAGCTACGCAGGGGGGGCGGGCACAGATACGCAGTATTTT
CASSYAGGAGTDTQYF
>TRBD1|TRBJ2-7|TRBV13|NA
TGTGCCAGCAGCGCCGCCGGGACAGGGTTTAGCGAGCAGTACTTC
CASSAAGTGFSEQYF